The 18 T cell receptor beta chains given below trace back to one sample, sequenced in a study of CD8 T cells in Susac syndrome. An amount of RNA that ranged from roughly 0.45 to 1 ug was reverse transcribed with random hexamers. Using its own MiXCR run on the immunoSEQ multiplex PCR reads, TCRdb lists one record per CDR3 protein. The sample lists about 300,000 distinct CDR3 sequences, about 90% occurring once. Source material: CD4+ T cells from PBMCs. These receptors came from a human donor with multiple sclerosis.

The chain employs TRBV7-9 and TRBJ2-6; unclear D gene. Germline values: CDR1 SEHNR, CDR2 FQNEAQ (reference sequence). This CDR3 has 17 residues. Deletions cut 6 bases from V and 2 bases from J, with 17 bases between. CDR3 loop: CASSPGPGGAGANVLTF. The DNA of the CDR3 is TGTGCCAGCAGTCCAGGCCCCGGCGGTGCTGGGGCCAACGTCCTGACTTTC. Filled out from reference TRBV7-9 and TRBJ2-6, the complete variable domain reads DTGVSQNPRHKITKRGQNVTFRCDPISEHNRLYWYRQTLGQGPEFLTYFQNEAQLEKSRLLSDRFSAERPKGSFSTLEIQRTEQGDSAMYLCASSPGPGGAGANVLTFGAGSRLTVL.

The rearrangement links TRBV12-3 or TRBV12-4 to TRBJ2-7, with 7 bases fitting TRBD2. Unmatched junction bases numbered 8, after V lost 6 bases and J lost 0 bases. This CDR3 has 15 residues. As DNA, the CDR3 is TGTGCCAGCAGACTGGGACTACAGAGCTCCTACGAGCAGTACTTC. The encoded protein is CASRLGLQSSYEQYF.

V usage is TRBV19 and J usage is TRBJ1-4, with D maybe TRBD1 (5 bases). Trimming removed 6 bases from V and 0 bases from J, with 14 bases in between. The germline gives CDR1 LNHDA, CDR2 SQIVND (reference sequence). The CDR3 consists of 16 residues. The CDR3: CASRRVQGATNEKLFF. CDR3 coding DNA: TGTGCCAGTAGGCGGGTACAAGGGGCAACTAATGAAAAACTGTTTTTT.

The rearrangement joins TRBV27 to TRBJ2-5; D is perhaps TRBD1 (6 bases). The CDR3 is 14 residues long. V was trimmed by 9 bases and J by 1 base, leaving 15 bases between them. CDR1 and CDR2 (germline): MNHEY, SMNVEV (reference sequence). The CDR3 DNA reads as TGTGCCAGACTTCCTCGGACAGTCCAAGAGACCCAGTACTTC. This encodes CARLPRTVQETQYF.

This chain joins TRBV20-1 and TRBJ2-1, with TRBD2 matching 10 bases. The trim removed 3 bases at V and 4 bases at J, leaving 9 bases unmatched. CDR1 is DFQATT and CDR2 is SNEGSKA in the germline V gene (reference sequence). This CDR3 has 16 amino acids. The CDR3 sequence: CSASRPTSGTYNEQFF. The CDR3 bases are TGCAGTGCTAGTCGACCCACTAGCGGGACATACAATGAGCAGTTCTTC.

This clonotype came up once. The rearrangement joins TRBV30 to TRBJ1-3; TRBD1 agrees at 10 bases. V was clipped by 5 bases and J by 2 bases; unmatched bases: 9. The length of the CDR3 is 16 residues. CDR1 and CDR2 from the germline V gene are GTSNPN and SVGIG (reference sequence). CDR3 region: CAWDNDRGHAGNTIYF. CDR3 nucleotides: TGTGCCTGGGATAACGACAGGGGGCACGCTGGAAACACCATATATTTT.

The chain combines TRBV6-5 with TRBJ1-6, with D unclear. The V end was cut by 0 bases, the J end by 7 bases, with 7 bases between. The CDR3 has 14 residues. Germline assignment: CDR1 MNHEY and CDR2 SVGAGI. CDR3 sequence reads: CASSYSNENSPLHF. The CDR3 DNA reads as TGTGCCAGCAGTTACTCGAATGAGAATTCACCCCTCCACTTT.

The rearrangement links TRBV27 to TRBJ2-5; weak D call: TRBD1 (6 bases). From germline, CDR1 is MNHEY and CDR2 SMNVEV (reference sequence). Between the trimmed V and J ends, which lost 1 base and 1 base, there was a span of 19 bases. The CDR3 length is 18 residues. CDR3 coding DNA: TGTGCCAGCAGTTTATTCCCCCCCCACAGGGTTGTCCAAGAGACCCAGTACTTC. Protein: CASSLFPPHRVVQETQYF.

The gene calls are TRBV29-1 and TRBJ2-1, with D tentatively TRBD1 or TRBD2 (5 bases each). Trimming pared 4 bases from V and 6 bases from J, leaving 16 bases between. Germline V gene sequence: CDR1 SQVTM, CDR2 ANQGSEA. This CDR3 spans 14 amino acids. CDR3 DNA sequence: TGCAGCGTTGTGTCAGGGACCGTCTCCAATGAGCAGTTCTTC. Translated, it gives CSVVSGTVSNEQFF.

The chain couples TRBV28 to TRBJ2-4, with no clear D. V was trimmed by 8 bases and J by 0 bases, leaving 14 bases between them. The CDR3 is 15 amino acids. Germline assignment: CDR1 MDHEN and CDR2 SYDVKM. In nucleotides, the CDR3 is TGTGCCAGCTCTGAGGACCCTATAGCCAAAAACATTCAGTACTTC. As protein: CASSEDPIAKNIQYF.

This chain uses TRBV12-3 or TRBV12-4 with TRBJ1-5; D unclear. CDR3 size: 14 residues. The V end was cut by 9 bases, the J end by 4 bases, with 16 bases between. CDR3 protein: CASRSGPGNQPQHF. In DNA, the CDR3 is TGTGCCAGTAGATCCGGACCGGGAAATCAGCCCCAGCATTTT.

CDR3 sequence reads: CASSTGGGGSNYGYTF. CDR3 sequence (DNA): TGTGCCAGCAGCACAGGGGGCGGGGGGTCTAACTATGGCTACACCTTC. The gene calls are TRBV27 and TRBJ1-2; 9 nucleotides match TRBD1. This CDR3 comprises 16 residues. V lost 6 bases and J lost 0; bases outside the gene matches: 8. Germline V CDR1 and CDR2: MNHEY, SMNVEV (reference sequence).

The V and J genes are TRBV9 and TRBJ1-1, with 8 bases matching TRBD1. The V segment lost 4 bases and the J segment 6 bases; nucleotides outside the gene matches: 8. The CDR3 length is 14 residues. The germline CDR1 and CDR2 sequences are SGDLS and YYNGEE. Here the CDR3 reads CASSFGQGGAEAFF. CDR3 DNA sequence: TGTGCCAGCAGCTTCGGACAGGGAGGTGCTGAAGCTTTCTTT.

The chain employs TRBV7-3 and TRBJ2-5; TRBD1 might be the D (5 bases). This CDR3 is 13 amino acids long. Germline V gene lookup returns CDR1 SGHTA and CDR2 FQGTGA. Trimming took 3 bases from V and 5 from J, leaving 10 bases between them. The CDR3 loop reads CASSFSAGETQYF. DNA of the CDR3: TGTGCCAGCAGCTTTTCGGCAGGGGAGACCCAGTACTTC.

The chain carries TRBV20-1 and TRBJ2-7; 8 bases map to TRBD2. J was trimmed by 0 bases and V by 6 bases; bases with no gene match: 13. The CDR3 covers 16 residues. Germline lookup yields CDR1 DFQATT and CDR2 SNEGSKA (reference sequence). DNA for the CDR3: TGCAGTGCCCTACTACCGACTAGCGCCCGCTCCTACGAGCAGTACTTC. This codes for CSALLPTSARSYEQYF.

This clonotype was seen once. As DNA, the CDR3 is TGTGCCAGCTCACCATCAGGGGCTGCGACTAATGAAAAACTGTTTTTT. It encodes CASSPSGAATNEKLFF. The chain has TRBV18 and TRBJ1-4; D is perhaps TRBD1 (6 bases). V was clipped by 2 bases and J by 2 bases, with 12 bases between them. CDR1 and CDR2 (germline): KGHSH, LQKENI. This CDR3 spans 16 amino acids. The full variable domain, its missing parts supplied by reference TRBV18 and TRBJ1-4, is NAGVMQNPRHLVRRRGQEARLRCSPMKGHSHVYWYRQLPEEGLKFMVYLQKENIIDESGMPKERFSAEFPKEGPSILRIQQVVRGDSAAYFCASSPSGAATNEKLFFGSGTQLSVL.

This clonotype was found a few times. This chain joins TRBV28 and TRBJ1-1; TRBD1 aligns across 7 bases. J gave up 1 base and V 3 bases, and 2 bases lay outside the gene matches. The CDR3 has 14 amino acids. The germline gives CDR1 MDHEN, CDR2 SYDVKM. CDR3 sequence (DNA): TGTGCCAGCAGTTTTCGGACAGGGAACACTGAAGCTTTCTTT. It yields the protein CASSFRTGNTEAFF.

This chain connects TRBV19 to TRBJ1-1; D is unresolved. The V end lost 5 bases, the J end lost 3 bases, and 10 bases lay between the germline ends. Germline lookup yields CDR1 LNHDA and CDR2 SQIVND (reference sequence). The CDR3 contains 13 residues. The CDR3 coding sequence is TGTGCCAGTAGTTCCCAAAAGGACACTGAAGCTTTCTTT. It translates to CASSSQKDTEAFF.